This entry features one T cell receptor beta chain sequence. What it binds is not known. The data are from a study of OX40 agonist ivuxolimab in advanced cancers. Findings of the study overall: Averaged across samples, CD8+ T cells carried more expanded clones than CD4+ did. Specificity for antigen went undetermined in the expanded peripheral T cells.

Sequencing used immunoSEQ multiplex PCR; TCRdb keeps in-frame clones, though not all of them. The data contain 70,000 or so clones, 65% to 85% of them singletons. The germline CDR1 and CDR2 sequences are MNHEY and SVGAGI. CDR3 length equals 15 residues. Trimming stripped 8 bases from V and 0 bases from J, with 15 bases between. The chain uses TRBV6-5 and TRBJ2-3; D gene ambiguous. This specimen consisted of CD4+ or CD8+ T cells sorted from blood, obtained in a trial of the OX40 agonist ivuxolimab. This receptor was identified in an adult with an advanced solid tumor such as melanoma, head and neck, liver or kidney cancer. The DNA of the CDR3 is TGTGCCAGCCTTAAAGCTATCCCTAGCACAGATACGCAGTATTTT. Translated, it gives CASLKAIPSTDTQYF.